This TCR beta chain was profiled in a study of shared clonotypes between healthy human individuals. Between the trimmed V and J ends, which lost 1 base and 1 base, there was a span of 13 bases. This CDR3 is built from 15 residues. Germline assignment: CDR1 GTSNPN and CDR2 SVGIG (reference sequence). Naive CD8 cells lacked CD45RO, underwent positive selection for CCR7 and left out terminally differentiated effector memory CD45RA+ cells. Each PCR replicate from the sorted subsets contained around 0.2 ug DNA, which is about 30,000 T cell genomes. Assay: immunoSEQ multiplex PCR; the TCRdb copy retains only in-frame clones and omits some. The sample holds some 2 million clones; about 95% are singletons and the top ten take 1% to 1.3%.

The sequence came from a young man in good health. Sequenced input: naive CD8+ T cells sorted from blood. The genes are TRBV30 and TRBJ1-1, with D hard to call. The CDR3, as DNA: TGTGCCTGGAGTGGAGGGTTGGAGGGGAACACTGAAGCTTTCTTT. Protein product: CAWSGGLEGNTEAFF.